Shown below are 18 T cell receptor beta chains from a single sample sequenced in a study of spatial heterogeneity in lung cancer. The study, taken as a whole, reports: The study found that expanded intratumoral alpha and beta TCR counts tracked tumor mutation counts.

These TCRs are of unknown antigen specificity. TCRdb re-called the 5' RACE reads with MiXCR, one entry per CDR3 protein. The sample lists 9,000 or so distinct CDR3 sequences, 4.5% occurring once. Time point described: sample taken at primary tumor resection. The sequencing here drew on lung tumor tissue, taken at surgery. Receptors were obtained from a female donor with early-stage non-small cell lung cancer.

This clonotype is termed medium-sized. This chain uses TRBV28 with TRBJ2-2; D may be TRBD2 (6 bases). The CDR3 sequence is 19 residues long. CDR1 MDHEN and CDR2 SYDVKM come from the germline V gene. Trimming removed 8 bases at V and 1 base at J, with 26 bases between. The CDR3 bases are TGTGCCAGCCTCCTCCGAAGGGGTAGCGGCCAACTGAACACCGGGGAGCTGTTTTTT. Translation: CASLLRRGSGQLNTGELFF.

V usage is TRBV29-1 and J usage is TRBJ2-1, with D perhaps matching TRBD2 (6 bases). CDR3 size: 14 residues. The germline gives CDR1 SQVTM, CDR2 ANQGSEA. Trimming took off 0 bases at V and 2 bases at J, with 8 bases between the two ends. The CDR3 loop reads CSVEETRTYNEQFF. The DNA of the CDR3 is TGCAGCGTTGAAGAGACTAGGACCTACAATGAGCAGTTCTTC.

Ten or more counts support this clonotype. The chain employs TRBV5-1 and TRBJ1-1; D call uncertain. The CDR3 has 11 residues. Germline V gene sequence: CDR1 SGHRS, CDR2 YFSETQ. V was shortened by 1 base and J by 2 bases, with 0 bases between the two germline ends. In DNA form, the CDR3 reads TGCGCCAGCAGCTTGAACACTGAAGCTTTCTTT. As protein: CASSLNTEAFF.

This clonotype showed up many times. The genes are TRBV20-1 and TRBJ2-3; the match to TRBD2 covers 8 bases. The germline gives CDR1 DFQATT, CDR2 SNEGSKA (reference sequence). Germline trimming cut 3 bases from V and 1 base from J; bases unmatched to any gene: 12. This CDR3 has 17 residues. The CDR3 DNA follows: TGCAGTGCTAGCGGGTCCCTTACTAGCGGACGCACAGATACGCAGTATTTT. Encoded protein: CSASGSLTSGRTDTQYF.

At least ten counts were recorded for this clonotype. CDR3 coding DNA: TGTGCCAGCAGTAGGGACAGGGGGGATGGCTACACCTTC. Protein product: CASSRDRGDGYTF. V is TRBV6-5 and J is TRBJ1-2; 11 bases agree with TRBD1. Germline V gene sequence: CDR1 MNHEY, CDR2 SVGAGI. Trimming took 5 bases from V and 6 from J; bases not matched to a gene: 2. This CDR3 has 13 residues.

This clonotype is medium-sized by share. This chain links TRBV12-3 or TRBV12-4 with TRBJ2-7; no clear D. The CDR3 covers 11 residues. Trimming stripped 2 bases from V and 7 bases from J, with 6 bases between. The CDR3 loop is CASSLFTEQYF. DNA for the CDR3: TGTGCCAGCAGTTTATTTACGGAGCAGTACTTC.

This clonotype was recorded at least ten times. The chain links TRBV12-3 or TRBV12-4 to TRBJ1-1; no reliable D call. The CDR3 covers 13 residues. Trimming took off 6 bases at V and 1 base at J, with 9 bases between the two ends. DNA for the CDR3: TGTGCCAGCAGCCTAGACACGAACACTGAAGCTTTCTTT. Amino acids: CASSLDTNTEAFF.

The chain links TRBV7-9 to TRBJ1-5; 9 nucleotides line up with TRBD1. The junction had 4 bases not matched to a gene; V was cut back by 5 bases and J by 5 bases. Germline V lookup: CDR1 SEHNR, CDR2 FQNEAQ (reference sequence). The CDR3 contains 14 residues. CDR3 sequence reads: CASSPGQGYQPQHF. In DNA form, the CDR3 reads TGTGCCAGCAGCCCCGGACAGGGGTATCAGCCCCAGCATTTT.

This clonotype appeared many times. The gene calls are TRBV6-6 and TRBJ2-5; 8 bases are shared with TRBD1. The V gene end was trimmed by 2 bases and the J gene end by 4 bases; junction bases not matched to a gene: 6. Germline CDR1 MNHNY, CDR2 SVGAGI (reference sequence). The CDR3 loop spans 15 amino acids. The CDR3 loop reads CASSYPQGVGETQYF. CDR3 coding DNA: TGTGCCAGCAGTTACCCACAGGGGGTAGGAGAGACCCAGTACTTC.

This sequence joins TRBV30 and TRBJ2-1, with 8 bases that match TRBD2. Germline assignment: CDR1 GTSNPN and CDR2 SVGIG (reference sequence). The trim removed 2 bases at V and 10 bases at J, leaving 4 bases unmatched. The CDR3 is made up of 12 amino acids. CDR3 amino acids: CAWSPGGNEQFF. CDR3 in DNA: TGTGCCTGGAGTCCGGGAGGGAACGAGCAGTTCTTC.

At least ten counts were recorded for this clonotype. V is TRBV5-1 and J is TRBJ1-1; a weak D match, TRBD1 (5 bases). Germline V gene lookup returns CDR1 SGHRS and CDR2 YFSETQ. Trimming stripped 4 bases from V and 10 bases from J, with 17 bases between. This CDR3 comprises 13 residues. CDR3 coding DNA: TGCGCCAGCAGCCTTGGAGGGGAGAGGAGAGCTTTCTTT. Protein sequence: CASSLGGERRAFF.

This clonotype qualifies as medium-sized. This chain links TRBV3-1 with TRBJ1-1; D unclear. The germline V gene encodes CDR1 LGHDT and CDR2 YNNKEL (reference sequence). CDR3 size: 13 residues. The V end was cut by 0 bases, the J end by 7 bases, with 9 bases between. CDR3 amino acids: CASSQERTSEAFF. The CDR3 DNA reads TGTGCCAGCAGCCAAGAGCGGACGAGTGAAGCTTTCTTT.

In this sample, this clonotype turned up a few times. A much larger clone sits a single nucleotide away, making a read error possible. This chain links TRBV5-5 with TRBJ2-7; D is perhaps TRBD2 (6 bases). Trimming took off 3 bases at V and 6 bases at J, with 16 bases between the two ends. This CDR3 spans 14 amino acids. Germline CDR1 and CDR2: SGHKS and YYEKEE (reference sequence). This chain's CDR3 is CASSWSLATGEQYF. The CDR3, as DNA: TGTGCCAGCAGCTGGTCACTAGCCACAGGCGAGCAGTACTTC.

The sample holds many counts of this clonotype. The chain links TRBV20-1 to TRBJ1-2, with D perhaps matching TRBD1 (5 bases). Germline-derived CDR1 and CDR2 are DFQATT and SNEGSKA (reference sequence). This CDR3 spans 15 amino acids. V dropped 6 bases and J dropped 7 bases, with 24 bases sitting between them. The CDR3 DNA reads TGCAGTGCAACTGATCCCACTAGAGGGGTCGGTGGCTACACCTTC. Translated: CSATDPTRGVGGYTF.

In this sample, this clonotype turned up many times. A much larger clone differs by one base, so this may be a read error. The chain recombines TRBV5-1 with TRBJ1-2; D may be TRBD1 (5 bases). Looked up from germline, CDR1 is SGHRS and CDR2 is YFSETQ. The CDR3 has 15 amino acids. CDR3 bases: TGCGCCAGCAGCTTCCAGGGTTTCCCCACCTATGGCTACAACTTC. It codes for CASSFQGFPTYGYNF.

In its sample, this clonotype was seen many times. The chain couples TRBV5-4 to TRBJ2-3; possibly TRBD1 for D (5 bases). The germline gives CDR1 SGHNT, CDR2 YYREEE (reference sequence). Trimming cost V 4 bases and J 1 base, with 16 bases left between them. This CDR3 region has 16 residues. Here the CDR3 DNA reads TGTGCCAGCAGCCGTCACCCCTCGACAGGCACAGATACGCAGTATTTT. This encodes CASSRHPSTGTDTQYF.

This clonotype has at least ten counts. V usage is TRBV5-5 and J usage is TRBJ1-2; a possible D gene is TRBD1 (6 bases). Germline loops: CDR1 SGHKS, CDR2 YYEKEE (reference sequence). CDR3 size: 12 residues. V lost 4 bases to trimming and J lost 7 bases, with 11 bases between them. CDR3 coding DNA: TGTGCCAGCAGCGTACAGGGTACTGGCTACACCTTC. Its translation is CASSVQGTGYTF.

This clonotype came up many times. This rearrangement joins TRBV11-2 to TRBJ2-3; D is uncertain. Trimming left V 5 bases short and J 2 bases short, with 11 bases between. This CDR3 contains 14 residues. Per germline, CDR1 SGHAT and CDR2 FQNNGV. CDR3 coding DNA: TGTGCCAGCAGCCCCCCGACGCTCACAGATACGCAGTATTTT. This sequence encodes CASSPPTLTDTQYF.